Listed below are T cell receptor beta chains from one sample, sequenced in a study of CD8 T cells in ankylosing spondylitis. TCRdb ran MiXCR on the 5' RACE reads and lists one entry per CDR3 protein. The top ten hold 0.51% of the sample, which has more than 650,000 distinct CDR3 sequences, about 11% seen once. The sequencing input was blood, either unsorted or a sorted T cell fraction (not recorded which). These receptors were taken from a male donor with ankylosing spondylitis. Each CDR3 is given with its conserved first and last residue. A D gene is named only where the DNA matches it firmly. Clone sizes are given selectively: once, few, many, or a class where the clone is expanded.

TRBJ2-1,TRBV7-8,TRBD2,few,TGTGCCAGCAGCTTAAGGGCGGGGGTTGGGCAGTTCTTC,CASSLRAGVGQFF
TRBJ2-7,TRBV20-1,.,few,TGCAGTGCTAGGGACCTGGCCGAGCAGTACTTC,CSARDLAEQYF
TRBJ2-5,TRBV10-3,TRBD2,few,TGTGCCATCAGTGAGTCTGTTAGCGGGGGTACAGAGACCCAGTACTTC,CAISESVSGGTETQYF
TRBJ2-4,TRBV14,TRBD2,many,TGTGCCAGCAGCCCACTGACGGGAGGCAAAAACATTCAGTACTTC,CASSPLTGGKNIQYF
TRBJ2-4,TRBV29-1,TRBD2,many,TGCAGCGTCCAACATGCGGGAGTTTACATTCAGTACTTC,CSVQHAGVYIQYF
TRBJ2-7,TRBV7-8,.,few,TGTGCCAGCAGCTTAGTGACGGGGCCCGCTGGCGAGCAGTACTTC,CASSLVTGPAGEQYF
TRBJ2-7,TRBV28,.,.,TGTGCCAGCAGCCTAACAGGGTTCGAGCAGTACTTC,CASSLTGFEQYF
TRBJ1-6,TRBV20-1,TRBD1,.,TGCAGTGCTAGATACCTCCCACAGGGGATTAATTCACCCCTCCACTTT,CSARYLPQGINSPLHF
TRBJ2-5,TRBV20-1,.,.,TGCAGTGCTAGAATCGACCAGCAAGAGACCCAGTACTTC,CSARIDQQETQYF
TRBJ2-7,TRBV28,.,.,TGTGCCAGCAGTTTAGGGGGTTTAGGCGAGCAGTACTTC,CASSLGGLGEQYF
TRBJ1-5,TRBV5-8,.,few,TGTGCCAGCAGCTTGGGGAGGGAAGGGGTCAATCAGCCCCAGCATTTT,CASSLGREGVNQPQHF
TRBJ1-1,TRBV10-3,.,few,TGTGCCATCAGTGAGGATGGGCAGCTGAACACTGAAGCTTTCTTT,CAISEDGQLNTEAFF
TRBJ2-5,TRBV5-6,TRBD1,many,TGTGCCAGCAGCCGGACAGGGGCACAAGAGACCCAGTACTTC,CASSRTGAQETQYF
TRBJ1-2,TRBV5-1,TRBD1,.,TGCGCCAGCAGCGTCGACCGGGACAGCTATGGCTACACCTTC,CASSVDRDSYGYTF
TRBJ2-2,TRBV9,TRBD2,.,TGTGCCAGCAGCGTCCGATCGGGGGGTAGTTTCACCGGGGAGCTGTTTTTT,CASSVRSGGSFTGELFF
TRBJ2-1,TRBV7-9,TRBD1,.,TGTGCCAGTGTTACCGTGGGGACAGCCTACAATGAGCAGTTCTTC,CASVTVGTAYNEQFF
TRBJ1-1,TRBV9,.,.,TGTGCCAGCAGCACTCCGGGTAGGGCTTTCTTT,CASSTPGRAFF
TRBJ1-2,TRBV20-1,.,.,TGCAGTGCTAGAAAACAGGTGATGTACTATGGCTACACCTTC,CSARKQVMYYGYTF
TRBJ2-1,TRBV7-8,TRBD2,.,TGTGCCAGCAGCTTAATCGGGGGGAACTACAATGAGCAGTTCTTC,CASSLIGGNYNEQFF
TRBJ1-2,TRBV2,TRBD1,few,TGTGCCAGCGGGACAGGGGCGTATAACTATGGCTACACCTTC,CASGTGAYNYGYTF
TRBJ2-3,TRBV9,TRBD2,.,TGTGCCAGCAGCGTAGTGACTAGCGGGAGGACAGATACGCAGTATTTT,CASSVVTSGRTDTQYF
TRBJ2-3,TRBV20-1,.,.,TGCAGTGCTAGAGATTACGACCCCTCAGATACGCAGTATTTT,CSARDYDPSDTQYF
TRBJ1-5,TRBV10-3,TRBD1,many,TGTGCCATCGGGACAGGGAACGGTCAGCCCCAGCATTTT,CAIGTGNGQPQHF
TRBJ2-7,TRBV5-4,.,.,TGTGCCAGCAGCGACCGGGACAGACACCGGGAGGAGCAGTACTTC,CASSDRDRHREEQYF
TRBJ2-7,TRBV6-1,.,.,TGTGCCAGCAGGAATCCGGGCATGACCTACGAGCAGTACTTC,CASRNPGMTYEQYF
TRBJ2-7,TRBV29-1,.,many,TGCAGCGTTGAAAGGCAGGGTCCCTACGAGCAGTACTTC,CSVERQGPYEQYF
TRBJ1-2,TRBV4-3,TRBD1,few,TGCGCCAGCAGCCAACGACAGGGCGGCTATGGCTACACCTTC,CASSQRQGGYGYTF
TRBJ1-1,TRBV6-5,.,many,TGTGCCAGCAGTTACCTAGGGAGGGGGGGCACTGAAGCTTTCTTT,CASSYLGRGGTEAFF
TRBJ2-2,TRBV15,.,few,TGTGCCACCAGCAGGGACCAGAACACCGGGGAGCTGTTTTTT,CATSRDQNTGELFF
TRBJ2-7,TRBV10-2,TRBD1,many,TGCGCCAGCAGTAGAATACGGACAGGGGTGAGGGACGAGCAGTACTTC,CASSRIRTGVRDEQYF
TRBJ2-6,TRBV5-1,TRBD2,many,TGCGCCAGCACCCCGGGGGGGGCTGGGGCCAACGTCCTGACTTTC,CASTPGGAGANVLTF
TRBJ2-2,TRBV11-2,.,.,TGTGCCAGCAGCCGAACCAGGACTTCGGGCGGGGAGCTGTTTTTT,CASSRTRTSGGELFF
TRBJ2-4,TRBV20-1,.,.,TGCAGTGCCACCCCCCCGGGAGCCAGAAACATTCAGTACTTC,CSATPPGARNIQYF
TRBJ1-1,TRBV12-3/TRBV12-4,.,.,TGTGCCAGCAGAGTTTATACTCGGACAGAGGAAGCTTTCTTT,CASRVYTRTEEAFF
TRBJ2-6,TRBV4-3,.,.,TGCGCCAGCAGCCAAGTTGGAGGGGGCTCTGGGGCCAACGTCCTGACTTTC,CASSQVGGGSGANVLTF
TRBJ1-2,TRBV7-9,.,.,TGTGCCAGCAGCTTAGGGGCAGCAAAGCTCTATGGCTACACCTTC,CASSLGAAKLYGYTF
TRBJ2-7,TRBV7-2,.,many,TGTGCCAGCAGCTTAGTTCCCGGAGGATACGAGCAGTACTTC,CASSLVPGGYEQYF
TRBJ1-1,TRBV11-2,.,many,TGTGCCAGCAGCTTTAGGGCCCCTCTTTCCGAAGCTTTCTTT,CASSFRAPLSEAFF
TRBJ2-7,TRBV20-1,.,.,TGCAGTGCTAGAGGATTCTCCTTTTCCTACGAGCAGTACTTC,CSARGFSFSYEQYF
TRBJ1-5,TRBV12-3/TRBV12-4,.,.,TGTGCCAGCAGTTGGGAGGGGGTAAACAATCAGCCCCAGCATTTT,CASSWEGVNNQPQHF
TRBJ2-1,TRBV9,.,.,TGTGCCAGCAGCGTAGGCCAAGTTGGCAATGAGCAGTTCTTC,CASSVGQVGNEQFF
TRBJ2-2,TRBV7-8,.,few,TGTGCCAGCAGCTTAGAGGGCAGGGAGCTGTTTTTT,CASSLEGRELFF
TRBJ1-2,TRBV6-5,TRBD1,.,TGTGCCAGCAGTTTCCCACGACAGGGAGGCGTTGGCTACACCTTC,CASSFPRQGGVGYTF
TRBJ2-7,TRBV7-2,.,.,TGTGCCAGCAGCATATCCGGGACACTCTACGAGCAGTACTTC,CASSISGTLYEQYF
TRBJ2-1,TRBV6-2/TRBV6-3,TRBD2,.,TGTGCCGTATCCGGGACTAGCAGGAACAATGAGCAGTTCTTC,CAVSGTSRNNEQFF
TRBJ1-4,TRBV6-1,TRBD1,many,TGTGCCAGCAGTCGTGGGACAGGGGTAAATGAAAAACTGTTTTTT,CASSRGTGVNEKLFF
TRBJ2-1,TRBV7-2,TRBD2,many,TGTGCCAGCAGCTCAGGACTAGCGGGAGGAGATGAGCAGTTCTTC,CASSSGLAGGDEQFF
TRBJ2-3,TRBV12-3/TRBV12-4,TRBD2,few,TGTGCCAGCAGTTTCGGGACTAGCGGGAGGTCAGATACGCAGTATTTT,CASSFGTSGRSDTQYF
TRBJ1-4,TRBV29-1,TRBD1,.,TGCAGCGTTCAGCAGGGGGCGACTAATGAAAAACTGTTTTTT,CSVQQGATNEKLFF
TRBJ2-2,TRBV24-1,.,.,TGTGCCACCAGTGGTAACGGCAACACCGGGGAGCTGTTTTTT,CATSGNGNTGELFF
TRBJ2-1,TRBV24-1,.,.,TGTGCCACCAGTGATTTGGCCCCGAGCTCCTACAATGAGCAGTTCTTC,CATSDLAPSSYNEQFF